This TCR beta chain was observed in a study of molecular identifiers for immune sequencing clone quantification. Via MiXCR, TCRdb re-called the PCR reads, giving one row per CDR3 protein. The table shows around 300,000 distinct CDR3 sequences, with about 22% occurring only once. CDR3 length: 13 amino acids. Trimming removed 7 bases from V and 7 bases from J, with 14 bases in between. Germline CDR1 reads SGHNT; CDR2 reads YYREEE (reference sequence). Study-wide results and caveats: Effector cells had over 97% of their molecules in clones above 20 RNA copies, while naive cells had under 1%.

This clonotype was picked up many times. The target antigen is unknown. The sample taken for sequencing was naive CD8+ T cells from blood, with Jurkat cell RNA spiked in. Subset indicated: FACS-sorted CD8+CD4-CCR7+CD45RA+ naive T cells. The clonotype originates from a human donor in good health. Some libraries in this study had Jurkat cell RNA spiked in. The chain recombines TRBV5-4 with TRBJ1-4; D remains unclear. The CDR3 nucleotides are TGTGCCAGCTCCGTGTACGGTTTTGAAAAACTGTTTTTT. This sequence encodes CASSVYGFEKLFF.